Following are 30 T cell receptor beta chains from one sample sequenced in a study of early T cells in non-severe SARS-CoV-2 infection. Using its own MiXCR run on the 5' RACE reads, TCRdb lists one record per CDR3 protein. The sample includes tens of thousands of distinct CDR3 sequences, around 8.5% of them seen just once. The source material was whole blood. These TCRs come from an adult who was a healthcare worker with PCR-confirmed SARS-CoV-2 infection or an uninfected control (not recorded which).

This clonotype occurred a few times. The chain carries TRBV12-3 or TRBV12-4 and TRBJ2-7, with a tentative D call TRBD1 (5 bases). The germline V and J ends were trimmed by 6 bases and 3 bases, with 15 bases remaining between them. The CDR3 is 14 amino acids. The CDR3 loop is CASRETGTSYEQYF. Here the CDR3 DNA reads TGTGCCAGCAGGGAAACAGGTACCAGCTACGAGCAGTACTTC.

At least ten counts were recorded for this clonotype. The chain combines TRBV6-4 with TRBJ1-2, with unresolved D. This CDR3 is 13 amino acids long. V was cut by 6 bases and J by 0 bases, with 8 bases left in between. Germline V gene sequence: CDR1 MRHNA, CDR2 SNTAGT. CDR3 bases: TGTGCCAGCAGCGCCAGCCCTAACTATGGCTACACCTTC. Its protein product is CASSASPNYGYTF.

This clonotype was seen more than once but under ten times. The rearrangement links TRBV29-1 to TRBJ1-1; 8 bases agree with TRBD1. This CDR3 region has 13 residues. Germline V gives CDR1 SQVTM, CDR2 ANQGSEA. Germline trimming cut 5 bases from V and 3 bases from J; bases unmatched to any gene: 5. CDR3 loop: CSVLQGAYTEAFF. CDR3 DNA: TGCAGCGTTCTGCAGGGGGCATACACTGAAGCTTTCTTT.

This clonotype was seen at least ten times. This chain connects TRBV12-3 or TRBV12-4 to TRBJ1-1, with a weak D call TRBD1 (5 bases). Trimming took off 5 bases at V and 0 bases at J, with 7 bases between the two ends. The length of the CDR3 is 13 residues. CDR3 residues: CASSRTMNTEAFF. CDR3 DNA: TGTGCCAGCAGTCGGACAATGAACACTGAAGCTTTCTTT.

The chain links TRBV20-1 to TRBJ1-4; tentative D call: TRBD1 (6 bases). The CDR3 spans 14 residues. Germline V CDR1 and CDR2: DFQATT, SNEGSKA (reference sequence). Trimming took off 5 bases at V and 3 bases at J, with 13 bases between the two ends. CDR3 DNA sequence: TGCAGTGCTCTAACAGGGCTGGCTAATGAAAAACTGTTTTTT. Its translation: CSALTGLANEKLFF.

This clonotype occurred a few times. This sequence joins TRBV7-9 and TRBJ1-4; D is unclear. In germline, CDR1 is SEHNR, CDR2 FQNEAQ (reference sequence). This CDR3 has 16 amino acids. V lost 5 bases, J lost 1 base, and 14 bases lay in between. This CDR3 is CASSRLRGRTNEKLFF. Here the CDR3 DNA reads TGTGCCAGCAGCCGCCTCAGAGGGAGAACTAATGAAAAACTGTTTTTT. Variable domain in full (rest from reference TRBV7-9 and TRBJ1-4): DTGVSQNPRHKITKRGQNVTFRCDPISEHNRLYWYRQTLGQGPEFLTYFQNEAQLEKSRLLSDRFSAERPKGSFSTLEIQRTEQGDSAMYLCASSRLRGRTNEKLFFGSGTQLSVL.

The chain links TRBV13 to TRBJ2-7, with D unresolved. The CDR3 consists of 14 residues. Germline CDR1 and CDR2: PRHDT and FYEKMQ (reference sequence). Trimming took off 1 base at V and 5 bases at J, with 12 bases between the two ends. CDR3 region: CASSLDATRHEQYF. The CDR3, as DNA: TGTGCCAGCAGCTTAGACGCGACGAGGCACGAGCAGTACTTC.

The chain joins TRBV7-3 to TRBJ1-2; D uncertain. Trimming pared 0 bases from V and 2 bases from J, leaving 10 bases between. Per germline, CDR1 SGHTA and CDR2 FQGTGA. The CDR3 runs to 15 residues. This chain's CDR3 is CASSLTGNENYGYTF. The DNA for the CDR3 is TGTGCCAGCAGCTTAACAGGGAATGAGAACTATGGCTACACCTTC.

This clonotype has a handful of counts. The V gene is TRBV19, the J gene TRBJ2-1, with unresolved D. The CDR3 runs 18 residues. Germline V gene lookup returns CDR1 LNHDA and CDR2 SQIVND (reference sequence). Trimming shortened V by 0 bases and J by 5 bases, and 20 bases separated the two germline ends. The CDR3 is CASSIDLGAAPTNNEQFF. The CDR3 region has the DNA TGTGCCAGTAGTATAGATCTCGGCGCAGCTCCTACAAACAATGAGCAGTTCTTC.

There are many counts of this clonotype. The chain recombines TRBV5-4 with TRBJ2-5; D possibly matches TRBD1 or TRBD2 (5 bases each). Germline lookup yields CDR1 SGHNT and CDR2 YYREEE (reference sequence). This CDR3 comprises 16 residues. Trimming pared 1 base from V and 0 bases from J, leaving 13 bases between. The CDR3 is CASSLKSGTYQETQYF. The CDR3 nucleotides read TGTGCCAGCAGCTTGAAAAGTGGGACGTACCAAGAGACCCAGTACTTC.

This clonotype was observed a few times. As DNA, the CDR3 is TGTGCCAGCAGTTACGGGAATTCACCCCTCCACTTT. Its translation is CASSYGNSPLHF. This sequence joins TRBV6-6 and TRBJ1-6; D gene unclear. CDR3 length: 12 residues. From germline, CDR1 is MNHNY and CDR2 SVGAGI (reference sequence). V was shortened by 2 bases and J by 7 bases, with 3 bases between the two germline ends.

The gene calls are TRBV6-6 and TRBJ2-5, with 7 bases identical to TRBD2. The CDR3 has 15 amino acids. V lost 0 bases and J lost 0; bases outside the gene matches: 1. CDR1 and CDR2 from the germline V gene are MNHNY and SVGAGI (reference sequence). The DNA for the CDR3 is TGTGCCAGCAGTTACTCCGGGACTAACCAAGAGACCCAGTACTTC. Translated, it gives CASSYSGTNQETQYF.

This clonotype was recorded many times. The rearrangement links TRBV20-1 to TRBJ1-5; 7 nucleotides agree with TRBD1. V trimming: 1 base; J trimming: 7 bases; junction bases outside the gene matches: 4. Germline CDR1 DFQATT, CDR2 SNEGSKA (reference sequence). This CDR3 is built from 13 residues. The CDR3 bases are TGCAGTGCTAGAGTTACAGGGGAACAGCCCCAGCATTTT. Encoded protein: CSARVTGEQPQHF.

In its sample, this clonotype ranks as medium-sized. The chain uses TRBV7-9 and TRBJ2-1, with no clear D. This CDR3 is 18 amino acids long. V was pared by 4 bases and J by 0 bases, with 19 bases between. Per germline, CDR1 SEHNR and CDR2 FQNEAQ (reference sequence). The CDR3 DNA is TGTGCCAGCAGCTCCTCAGAGAGTCTCCAGAGCTCCTACAATGAGCAGTTCTTC. Protein sequence: CASSSSESLQSSYNEQFF.

This clonotype appeared many times. V is TRBV9 and J is TRBJ2-5; D tentatively reads TRBD1 or TRBD2 (5 bases each). Trimming shortened V by 3 bases and J by 3 bases, and 12 bases separated the two germline ends. CDR1 is SGDLS, CDR2 YYNGEE, per germline. The CDR3 sequence is 14 residues long. CDR3 loop: CASSEGPEKETQYF. CDR3 coding DNA: TGTGCCAGCAGCGAGGGACCTGAGAAAGAGACCCAGTACTTC.

This clonotype was seen a handful of times. The rearrangement links TRBV12-3 or TRBV12-4 to TRBJ2-7; TRBD1 agrees at 7 bases. The CDR3 is 15 amino acids. V shed 6 bases and J 6 bases; nucleotides not matched to a gene: 14. The CDR3 region is CASRQTAARTGEQYF. CDR3 nucleotides: TGTGCCAGCAGGCAGACAGCGGCTAGGACAGGCGAGCAGTACTTC.

The chain is built from TRBV29-1 and TRBJ2-3, with D unclear. The CDR3 has 11 amino acids. Germline CDR1 and CDR2: SQVTM and ANQGSEA. Trimming left V 7 bases short and J 5 bases short, with 10 bases between. The CDR3 loop is CSAERRDTQYF. The CDR3 region has the DNA TGCAGCGCGGAGAGGAGAGATACGCAGTATTTT.

This clonotype was observed a handful of times. Its ends do not fully match the called genes, so a read error is possible. The chain is built from TRBV6-6 and TRBJ1-6; D unclear. The germline V gene has CDR1 MNHNY and CDR2 SVGAGI (reference sequence). This CDR3 spans 13 amino acids. DNA for the CDR3: TGTGCCAGCAGTTACTCGACGTGGTTTCCCACCCGCTTT. Translating gives CASSYSTWFPTRF.

The chain employs TRBV18 and TRBJ1-1, with a weak D call TRBD1 (5 bases). V gave up 0 bases and J gave up 8 bases, with 16 bases separating them. Germline lookup yields CDR1 KGHSH and CDR2 LQKENI. The CDR3 extends over 15 amino acids. The CDR3 DNA follows: TGTGCCAGCTCACCACCTGGAGTGGGGCCGGCGGAAGCTTTCTTT. Residues: CASSPPGVGPAEAFF.

J is TRBJ2-4 and V is TRBV4-1, with a tentative D call TRBD1 (6 bases). In germline, CDR1 is MGHRA, CDR2 YSYEKL. V was shortened by 0 bases and J by 6 bases, with 12 bases between the two germline ends. There are 15 residues in the CDR3. CDR3 amino acids: CASSQETGSINIQYF. In DNA, the CDR3 is TGCGCCAGCAGCCAAGAAACAGGGAGTATAAACATTCAGTACTTC.

The table lists this clonotype with many counts. CDR3 bases: TGTGCCACCAGCCCCCAGACAGGGGAGTACGAGCAGTACTTC. This translates into CATSPQTGEYEQYF. This chain connects TRBV15 to TRBJ2-7; TRBD1 matches at 8 bases. The CDR3 covers 14 residues. Germline CDR1 reads LNHNV; CDR2 reads YYDKDF (reference sequence). The trim removed 5 bases at V and 4 bases at J, leaving 7 bases unmatched. The whole variable domain, remainder taken from reference TRBV15 and TRBJ2-7, is DAMVIQNPRYQVTQFGKPVTLSCSQTLNHNVMYWYQQKSSQAPKLLFHYYDKDFNNEADTPDNFQSRRPNTSFCFLDIRSPGLGDTAMYLCATSPQTGEYEQYFGPGTRLTVT.

This clonotype was seen at least ten times. The V and J genes are TRBV6-2 or TRBV6-3 and TRBJ1-2; D may be TRBD1 (6 bases). Trimming cost V 5 bases and J 7 bases, with 14 bases left between them. CDR1 and CDR2 from the germline V gene are MNHEY and SVGEGT. The CDR3 is 13 residues long. The CDR3 nucleotides read TGTGCCAGCAGTAAAAACAGGGTTTCTGGCTACACCTTC. It codes for CASSKNRVSGYTF.

This clonotype was seen a few times. The chain joins TRBV11-1 to TRBJ1-1, with TRBD1 matching 7 bases. CDR3 size: 14 residues. Germline values: CDR1 SGHAT, CDR2 FQDESV (reference sequence). The V segment lost 6 bases and the J segment 6 bases; nucleotides outside the gene matches: 10. CDR3 loop: CASSGVRGHPEAFF. CDR3 nucleotide sequence: TGTGCCAGCAGTGGAGTAAGGGGGCATCCTGAAGCTTTCTTT.

The chain links TRBV2 to TRBJ2-7; D gene unclear. CDR3 size: 11 residues. V was cut by 3 bases and J by 7 bases, with 7 bases left in between. The V gene's germline CDR1 is SNHLY and CDR2 FYNNEI. CDR3 region: CASSDRPEQYF. The CDR3 DNA reads as TGTGCCAGCAGTGACAGGCCAGAGCAGTACTTC.

J is TRBJ2-3 and V is TRBV13; tentatively, D is TRBD1 or TRBD2 (6 bases each). CDR3 length equals 16 residues. Germline CDR1 and CDR2: PRHDT and FYEKMQ (reference sequence). The V end lost 0 bases, the J end lost 1 base, and 11 bases lay between the germline ends. The CDR3 nucleotides are TGTGCCAGCAGCTTAGGGCGTAGGGGGGGCACAGATACGCAGTATTTT. Protein sequence: CASSLGRRGGTDTQYF. Based on the CDR3 plus reference TRBV13 and TRBJ2-3, the full variable domain is AAGVIQSPRHLIKEKRETATLKCYPIPRHDTVYWYQQGPGQDPQFLISFYEKMQSDKGSIPDRFSAQQFSDYHSELNMSSLELGDSALYFCASSLGRRGGTDTQYFGPGTRLTVL.

This clonotype was seen at least ten times. J is TRBJ1-4 and V is TRBV7-9, with D possibly being TRBD1 (6 bases). This CDR3 is 14 amino acids long. Germline CDR1 SEHNR, CDR2 FQNEAQ (reference sequence). Trimming left V 3 bases short and J 3 bases short, with 8 bases between. CDR3 coding DNA: TGTGCCAGCAGCTTGGGGGCTTCTAATGAAAAACTGTTTTTT. Encoded protein: CASSLGASNEKLFF.

This clonotype was counted many times. The chain combines TRBV7-8 with TRBJ2-5, with a possible D match to TRBD2 (6 bases). This CDR3 has 15 amino acids. V was trimmed by 5 bases and J by 1 base, leaving 14 bases between them. Germline CDR1 is SGHVS and CDR2 is FQNEAQ. The CDR3 DNA sequence: TGTGCCAGCAGCCCTCCCGGGACTCCCCAAGAGACCCAGTACTTC. This translates into CASSPPGTPQETQYF.

The table lists this clonotype with many counts. The chain employs TRBV30 and TRBJ2-7, with D perhaps TRBD1 or TRBD2 (5 bases each). CDR1 and CDR2 (germline): GTSNPN, SVGIG (reference sequence). V dropped 5 bases and J dropped 4 bases, with 12 bases sitting between them. The CDR3 has 12 residues. The CDR3 loop reads CAWSRGPYEQYF. The CDR3 DNA is TGTGCCTGGTCAAGGGGACCATACGAGCAGTACTTC. The full variable domain, rest sourced from reference TRBV30 and TRBJ2-7, is SQTIHQWPATLVQPVGSPLSLECTVEGTSNPNLYWYRQAAGRGLQLLFYSVGIGQISSEVPQNLSASRPQDRQFILSSKKLLLSDSGFYLCAWSRGPYEQYFGPGTRLTVT.

The chain combines TRBV6-1 with TRBJ2-7; 9 bases are shared with TRBD1. CDR3 length: 14 amino acids. With 6 bases clipped from V and 0 bases from J, the junction kept 3 bases outside the gene matches. Germline V lookup: CDR1 MNHNS, CDR2 SASEGT. CDR3 DNA: TGTGCCAGCAGACCGGGACAGGGCTCCTACGAGCAGTACTTC. Its protein is CASRPGQGSYEQYF.

This clonotype was seen more than once but under ten times. This chain connects TRBV3-1 to TRBJ2-2; unclear D gene. Germline CDR1 is LGHDT and CDR2 is YNNKEL (reference sequence). V dropped 3 bases and J dropped 1 base, with 12 bases sitting between them. The CDR3 loop spans 16 amino acids. CDR3 nucleotide sequence: TGTGCCAGCAGCCAGTTCGGACCGAGGAACACCGGGGAGCTGTTTTTT. Amino acid sequence: CASSQFGPRNTGELFF.